This TCR beta chain emerged from a study of PD-1 blockade in classical Hodgkin lymphoma. The time point: newly diagnosed, previously untreated cHL patient sample. The CDR3 consists of 15 residues. V gave up 6 bases and J gave up 0 bases, with 11 bases separating them. In germline, CDR1 is LNHNV, CDR2 YYDKDF (reference sequence). Assay used: immunoSEQ multiplex PCR; TCRdb lists only in-frame clones, some missing. The repertoire includes some 70,000 clones, more than 85% of them detected once, and roughly 2.7% sits in the top ten. Material: peripheral blood mononuclear cells (PBMCs). The receptor comes from a human donor with classical Hodgkin lymphoma. The J gene is TRBJ2-2, the V gene TRBV15; maybe TRBD2 (6 bases). CDR3: CATRIGGPNTGELFF. The CDR3 DNA reads as TGTGCCACCAGGATCGGGGGACCGAACACCGGGGAGCTGTTTTTT.